This T cell receptor (beta chain) was profiled in a study of Ad26.COV2.S vaccination and SARS-CoV-2 variants (dated by TCRdb to the early 2020s). Looking at the study overall: Vaccine-arm donors were drawn from COV1001, a multicentre, randomized, double-blind, placebo-controlled phase I-IIa trial of Ad26.COV2.S in healthy adults. Dosing of Ad26.COV2.S was intramuscular, at either 5x10^10 or 1x10^11 viral particles, delivered as one shot or as two shots spaced 56 days apart. A total of 32 samples were included in the TCR-sequenced set, comprising some 20 Ad26.COV2.S vaccine recipients, 5 placebo recipients and 8 SARS-CoV-2 convalescent individuals. Trial participants were randomized into five groups of five: low-dose or high-dose Ad26.COV2.S given once or twice, or placebo on both occasions. Investigators did not know the trial group allocation while performing experiments and assessing outcomes. TCRbeta repertoire sequencing served as the tool for gauging how specific and how broad the SARS-CoV-2-reactive T cell receptors were following Ad26.COV2.S vaccination. The paper as a whole reports these results and caveats: Vaccine and placebo recipients had comparable non-spike TCR breadth, which fits with the vaccine containing only spike. After vaccination, spike-specific CD8+ and CD4+ T cell responses were reported to show substantial breadth. The study was not powered for comparison of responses between vaccine doses or regimens. The authors noted that total T cell responses may have been underestimated by the TCR breadth and depth analyses. Higher spike-specific TCR breadth was observed in Ad26.COV2.S recipients than in placebo recipients (P = 0.0014).

On this clone: The clone's antigen remains unknown. No base qualities exist here, and no much larger clone lies one base off it.

The label giving this sample's treatment or condition can be read as: some 20 received Ad26.COV2.S at low or high dose, single or two shots; about 5 received placebo; per-sample allocation not given. For vaccine and placebo recipients, the sequenced repertoires came from samples collected on day 63 after the first injection. In Cohort 1b, 20 to 25 adults aged 18-55 years were enrolled at a single site in Boston, USA, between 29 July and 7 August 2020. Ad26.COV2.S was a replication-incompetent adenovirus type 26 vector expressing a prefusion-stabilized SARS-CoV-2 spike protein from the original Wuhan strain. Spanning cysteine to phenylalanine, the CDR3 consists of 14 amino acids. Kept here is only the CDR3 DNA, which spans 42 bases and is read in frame from base 1. The germline V gene sets CDR1 to SGDLS and CDR2 to YYNGEE. V was cut back by 0 bases and J by 2 bases, leaving a gap of 8 bases between them.

The immunoSEQ Assay was used to sequence TCRbeta CDR3 regions. After extraction, genomic DNA underwent amplification by bias-controlled multiplex PCR, followed by high-throughput sequencing. Processing in the source paper ran as follows. To quantify the absolute abundance of every unique TCRbeta CDR3 region, sequences were collapsed and filtered. T cell fraction was estimated by normalizing TCRbeta template counts to usable DNA, which was measured by amplifying reference genes present in all nucleated cells. Repertoire TCRs were annotated as SARS-CoV-2-specific by exact matching of V gene, CDR3 amino acid sequence and J gene to a known reactive TCR set. The reference SARS-CoV-2 TCR set came from MIRA and was filtered for enrichment in COVID-19-positive ImmuneCODE repertoires, removing public or cross-reactive TCRs. Based on the MIRA antigens, annotated TCRs were further analysed at the level of specific ORF or position within ORF. Depth was the summed frequency of annotated unique rearrangements, while breadth was defined as annotated unique rearrangements over total unique productive rearrangements. Two-sided Wilcoxon rank-sum tests were applied when comparing TCR breadth between groups. Drawn from immuneACCESS, this table holds only the in-frame rearrangements with V and J called that TCRdb kept. Clones are partly lost; checked studies trace under half to an unresolved V gene and leave the rest unexplained. The V and J calls and clone size were taken over from that table, and D and trimming were inferred from the DNA. The sample has about 390,000 clones on record, roughly nine tenths of them singletons. The leading ten clones occupy under 3.5% of the sample.

This specimen consisted of peripheral blood, obtained in a trial of Ad26.COV2.S vaccine versus placebo. The rearranged segments are TRBV9 and TRBJ1-2; no D segment can be confidently identified. The clonotype was recovered from a person between 18 and 60 years old who received the Ad26.COV2.S COVID-19 vaccine or a placebo. The CDR3 here reads CASSVVGKNYGYTF. The DNA reads TGTGCCAGCAGCGTAGTAGGGAAGAACTATGGCTACACCTTC.